The clone carrying this TCR beta chain was seen at least ten times. Its antigen is not identified. Trimming cost V 6 bases and J 7 bases; bases outside gene matches: 11. The CDR3 loop spans 14 amino acids. The germline CDR1 and CDR2 sequences are LNHDA and SQIVND (reference sequence). This record comes from a study of CD8+CD57+ T cells in acquired aplastic anemia. Study results and limitations: Both patients and controls carried the same twenty-nine CD8+ CDR3 sequences.

TCR beta VDJ and CDR3 profiling used genomic DNA as template. TCRdb reprocessed the reads via MiXCR and lists one record per CDR3 protein. The data show 350,000 to 450,000 distinct CDR3 sequences, with about two thirds seen just once and 3.5% to 4.5% held by the top ten. Sample: sorted CD4+, CD8+, or CD8+CD57+ T cells (not recorded which) from PBMCs. The receptor comes from a human donor in good health, serving as a control. The chain has TRBV19 and TRBJ2-7, with 8 nucleotides matching TRBD1. CDR3 amino acids: CASRTTGGRGEQYF. In nucleotides, the CDR3 is TGTGCCAGTAGGACAACAGGGGGGCGAGGGGAGCAGTACTTC.